This section outlines one TCR beta chain sequence together with its context. J lost 5 bases, V lost 4 bases, and 7 bases had no gene match. This CDR3 has 14 amino acids. Germline V lookup: CDR1 GTSNPN, CDR2 SVGIG (reference sequence). Stated treatment: randomized to nivolumab then ipilimumab (arm A) or the reverse (arm B). Sorted cells were live CD3+CD8+, lacking CD19 and CD56, from PBMCs. Sequenced by immunoSEQ multiplex PCR; TCRdb stores in-frame clones only, minus some. The data hold tens of thousands of clones, with roughly 80% observed a single time. The entry originates in a study of sequential checkpoint blockade in melanoma.

The material was CD8+ T cells sorted from blood (inferred from file names), obtained from a patient given nivolumab and ipilimumab in sequence. The origin of this receptor is a human donor with melanoma. The V gene is TRBV30, the J gene TRBJ2-5; 10 bases map to TRBD2. The CDR3 bases are TGTGCCTGGACGGGACTAGCGAAGAAGGAGACCCAGTACTTC. It specifies CAWTGLAKKETQYF.